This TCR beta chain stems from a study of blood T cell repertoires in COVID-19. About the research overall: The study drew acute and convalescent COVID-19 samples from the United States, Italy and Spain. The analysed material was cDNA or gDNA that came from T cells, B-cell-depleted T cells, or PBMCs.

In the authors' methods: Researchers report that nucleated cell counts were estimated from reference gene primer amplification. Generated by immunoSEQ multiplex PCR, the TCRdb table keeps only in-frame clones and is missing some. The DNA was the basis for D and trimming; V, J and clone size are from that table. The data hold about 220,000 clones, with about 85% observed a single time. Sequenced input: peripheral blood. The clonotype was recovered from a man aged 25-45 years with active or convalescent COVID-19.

CDR3 loop: CASSLGPGSDTQYF. DNA of the CDR3: TGCGCCAGCAGCTTGGGCCCAGGTTCAGATACGCAGTATTTT. The chain joins TRBV5-1 to TRBJ2-3; D is uncertain. The CDR3 sequence is 14 residues long. The V and J ends lost 0 bases and 4 bases respectively, with 9 bases between them. Germline assignment: CDR1 SGHRS and CDR2 YFSETQ.